The rows below give T cell receptor beta chains drawn from one sample of a study of breast tumors, draining lymph nodes, adjacent tissues. TCRdb re-derived calls from the multiplex PCR reads in MiXCR, one entry per CDR3 protein. Of around 250,000 distinct CDR3 sequences listed, nearly 35% are singletons. Sequencing used axillary lymph node tissue. These receptors were taken from a female donor with breast cancer. Some clones in this sample may be carry-over from other donors' samples. Both conserved end residues are part of each CDR3. A D gene is named only where the DNA matches it firmly. Size is stated for part of the rows, as once, few or many counts, or as a class when the clone is expanded.

d_gene,abundance,j_gene,v_gene,CDR3aa,CDR3nt
-,-,TRBJ2-2,TRBV2,CASSGEDTGELFF,TGTGCCAGCAGTGGGGAGGACACCGGGGAGCTGTTTTTT
-,-,TRBJ2-7,TRBV2,CASSLIASWPSSYEQYF,TGTGCCAGCAGTTTAATTGCATCGTGGCCTTCTTCCTACGAGCAGTACTTC
TRBD1,many,TRBJ2-7,TRBV15,CATSRKRDRDYEQYF,TGTGCCACCAGCAGAAAAAGGGACAGGGACTACGAGCAGTACTTC
-,few,TRBJ2-1,TRBV6-6,CASSHSGQGFLARNNEQFF,TGTGCCAGCAGTCACTCGGGCCAGGGGTTTCTAGCGCGCAACAATGAGCAGTTCTTC
TRBD2,-,TRBJ2-1,TRBV5-6,CASNFGGRSWENEQFF,TGTGCCAGCAACTTTGGCGGGAGATCATGGGAAAATGAGCAGTTCTTC
-,-,TRBJ1-1,TRBV5-1,CASSFEGEAFF,TGCGCCAGCAGCTTTGAAGGGGAAGCTTTCTTT
-,many,TRBJ1-2,TRBV3-1,CASSQWGTEHYGYTF,TGTGCCAGCAGCCAATGGGGGACTGAGCACTATGGCTACACCTTC
-,few,TRBJ2-5,TRBV10-1,CASSDRIGAVETQYF,TGCGCCAGCAGTGATCGGATAGGGGCAGTGGAGACCCAGTACTTC
-,few,TRBJ2-5,TRBV5-8,CASSFWEETQYF,TGTGCCAGCAGCTTCTGGGAAGAGACCCAGTACTTC
-,-,TRBJ2-2,TRBV24-1,CAASDDQGRSTGELFF,TGTGCCGCCAGTGATGATCAGGGTAGGAGCACCGGGGAGCTGTTTTTT
-,many,TRBJ1-4,TRBV6-5,CASSYSYREKLFF,TGTGCCAGCAGTTACTCGTATAGGGAAAAACTGTTTTTT
TRBD1,-,TRBJ2-5,TRBV20-1,CSATRQGSETQYF,TGCAGTGCTACCCGACAGGGCTCGGAGACCCAGTACTTC
TRBD2,many,TRBJ2-3,TRBV20-1,CSAITASGRASDTQYF,TGCAGTGCAATAACCGCAAGCGGGAGGGCCTCGGATACGCAGTATTTT
TRBD1,few,TRBJ1-6,TRBV27,CASSPDRARNSPLHF,TGTGCCAGCAGTCCCGACAGGGCTAGAAATTCACCCCTCCACTTT
TRBD1,-,TRBJ2-7,TRBV2,CASSEDRGNTGEQYF,TGTGCCAGCAGTGAGGACAGGGGGAATACCGGGGAGCAGTACTTC
TRBD2,few,TRBJ2-7,TRBV12-5,CASGFKGLAGGGYEQYF,TGTGCTAGTGGTTTCAAGGGACTAGCCGGGGGGGGCTACGAGCAGTACTTC
-,many,TRBJ2-5,TRBV15,CATSSIQQETQYF,TGTGCCACCAGCAGCATTCAGCAAGAGACCCAGTACTTC
TRBD1,-,TRBJ2-1,TRBV24-1,CATSDPPGQGADEQFF,TGTGCCACCAGTGATCCGCCGGGACAGGGGGCGGATGAGCAGTTCTTC
TRBD1,-,TRBJ2-3,TRBV28,CASSRDRATDTQYF,TGTGCCAGCAGTCGAGACAGGGCCACAGATACGCAGTATTTT
TRBD2,many,TRBJ2-7,TRBV20-1,CSASSGRSYEQYF,TGCAGTGCCAGTAGCGGGAGGTCCTACGAGCAGTACTTC
-,many,TRBJ2-6,TRBV12-3/TRBV12-4,CASRDNSGANVLTF,TGTGCCAGCAGGGACAACTCTGGGGCCAACGTCCTGACTTTC
-,many,TRBJ1-2,TRBV4-3,CASSHTAGGRSGYTF,TGCGCCAGCAGCCATACCGCGGGGGGTAGGAGCGGCTACACCTTC
-,few,TRBJ2-7,TRBV30,CAWVRGNEQYF,TGTGCCTGGGTGCGCGGGAACGAGCAGTACTTC
-,-,TRBJ2-7,TRBV6-6,CASSPQGRDYEQYF,TGTGCCAGCAGTCCCCAGGGCAGGGACTACGAGCAGTACTTC
-,once,TRBJ1-4,TRBV28,CASSTANEKLFF,TGTGCCAGCAGTACGGCGAATGAAAAACTGTTTTTT
TRBD1,once,TRBJ1-1,TRBV7-3,CASSLMGQGDPYTEAFF,TGTGCCAGCAGCTTAATGGGACAGGGGGACCCTTATACTGAAGCTTTCTTT
-,-,TRBJ1-2,TRBV20-1,CSARGAGALYTF,TGCAGTGCTAGAGGGGCAGGCGCGTTGTACACCTTC
-,-,TRBJ2-7,TRBV7-2,CASSLGGGAETQYLGPASSYEQYF,TGTGCCAGCAGCTTAGGTGGGGGGGCCGAGACCCAGTACCTCGGGCCAGCGAGCTCCTACGAGCAGTACTTC
-,-,TRBJ1-5,TRBV15,CATSSEWQGEQPQHF,TGTGCCACCAGCAGTGAGTGGCAGGGCGAACAGCCCCAGCATTTT
TRBD1,-,TRBJ2-1,TRBV24-1,CATGQGDEKFF,TGTGCCACCGGACAGGGCGATGAGAAGTTCTTC
-,many,TRBJ2-6,TRBV6-4,CASSLWRDSSGANVLTF,TGTGCCAGCAGCCTTTGGAGGGACAGCTCTGGGGCCAACGTCCTGACTTTC
TRBD2,many,TRBJ2-2,TRBV10-3,CAITKAPSSGRASGELFF,TGTGCCATCACCAAGGCACCTTCTAGCGGGAGGGCCTCCGGGGAGCTGTTTTTT
-,-,TRBJ2-7,TRBV29-1,CSVQARQSSYEQYF,TGCAGCGTTCAAGCGCGACAGTCTAGCTACGAGCAGTACTTC
TRBD1,many,TRBJ2-1,TRBV9,CASSVVPGQGYNEQFF,TGTGCCAGCAGCGTAGTTCCCGGACAGGGGTACAATGAGCAGTTCTTC
-,-,TRBJ2-2,TRBV24-1,CATSPGGELFF,TGTGCCACCAGCCCAGGAGGGGAGCTGTTTTTT
-,once,TRBJ1-6,TRBV5-8,CASSRRAPTNSPLHF,TGTGCCAGCAGCCGGAGGGCCCCCACTAATTCACCCCTCCACTTT